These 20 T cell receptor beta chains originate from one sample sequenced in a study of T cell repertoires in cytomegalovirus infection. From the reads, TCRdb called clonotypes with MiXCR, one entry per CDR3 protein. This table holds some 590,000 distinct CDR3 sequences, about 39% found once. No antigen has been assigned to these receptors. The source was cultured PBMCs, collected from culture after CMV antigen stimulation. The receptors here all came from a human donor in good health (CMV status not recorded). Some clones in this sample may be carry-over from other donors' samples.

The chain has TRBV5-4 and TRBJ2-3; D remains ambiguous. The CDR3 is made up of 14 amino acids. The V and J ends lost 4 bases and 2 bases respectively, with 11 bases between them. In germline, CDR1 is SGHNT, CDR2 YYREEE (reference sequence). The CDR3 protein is CASSDHTFTDTQYF. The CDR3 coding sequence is TGTGCCAGCAGCGATCATACATTCACAGATACGCAGTATTTT.

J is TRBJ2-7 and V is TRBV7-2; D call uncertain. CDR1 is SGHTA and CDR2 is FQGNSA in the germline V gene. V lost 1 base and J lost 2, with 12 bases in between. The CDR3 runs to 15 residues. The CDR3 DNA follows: TGTGCCAGCAGCTTAGTGGGCCCATCCGCCTACGAGCAGTACTTC. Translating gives CASSLVGPSAYEQYF.

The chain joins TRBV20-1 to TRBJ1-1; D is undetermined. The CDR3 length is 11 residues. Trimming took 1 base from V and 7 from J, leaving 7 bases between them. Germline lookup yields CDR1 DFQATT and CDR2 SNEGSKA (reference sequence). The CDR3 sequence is CSARGSIEAFF. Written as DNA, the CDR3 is TGCAGTGCTAGAGGGTCGATTGAAGCTTTCTTT.

CDR3 sequence: CASSLWAGLNSPLHF. The CDR3 DNA reads TGTGCCAGCAGTTTATGGGCGGGACTTAATTCACCCCTCCACTTT. V is TRBV12-3 or TRBV12-4 and J is TRBJ1-6, with D possibly being TRBD1 (5 bases). The length of the CDR3 is 15 residues. V shed 2 bases and J shed 6 bases, with 11 bases lying between them.

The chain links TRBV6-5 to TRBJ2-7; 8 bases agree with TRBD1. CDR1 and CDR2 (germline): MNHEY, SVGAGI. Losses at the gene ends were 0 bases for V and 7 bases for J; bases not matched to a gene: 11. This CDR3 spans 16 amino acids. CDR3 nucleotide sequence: TGTGCCAGCAGTTACTCTCCTAGACAGGGGCTGAGGGAGCAGTACTTC. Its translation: CASSYSPRQGLREQYF.

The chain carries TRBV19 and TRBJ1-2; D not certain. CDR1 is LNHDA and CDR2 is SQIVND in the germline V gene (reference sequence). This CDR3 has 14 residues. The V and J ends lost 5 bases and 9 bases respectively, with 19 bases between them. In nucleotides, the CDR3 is TGTGCCAGTAGTCTTGGGGTCGGAGAATCCAGCTACACCTTC. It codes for CASSLGVGESSYTF.

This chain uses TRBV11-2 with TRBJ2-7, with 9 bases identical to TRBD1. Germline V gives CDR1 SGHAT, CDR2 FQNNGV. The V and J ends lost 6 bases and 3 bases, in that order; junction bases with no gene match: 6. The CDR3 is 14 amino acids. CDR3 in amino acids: CASRQQGASYEQYF. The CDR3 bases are TGTGCCAGCAGACAACAGGGGGCGAGCTACGAGCAGTACTTC.

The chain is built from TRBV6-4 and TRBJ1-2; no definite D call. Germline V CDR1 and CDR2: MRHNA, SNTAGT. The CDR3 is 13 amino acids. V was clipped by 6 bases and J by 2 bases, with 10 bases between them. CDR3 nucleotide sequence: TGTGCCAGCAGCCCTACACGAAACTATGGCTACACCTTC. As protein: CASSPTRNYGYTF.

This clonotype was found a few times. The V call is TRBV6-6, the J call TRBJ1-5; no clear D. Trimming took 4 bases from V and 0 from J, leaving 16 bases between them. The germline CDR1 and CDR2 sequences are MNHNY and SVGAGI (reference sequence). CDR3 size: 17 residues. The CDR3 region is CASSSAGREYSNQPQHF. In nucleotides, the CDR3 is TGTGCCAGCAGTTCCGCGGGCCGCGAATATAGCAATCAGCCCCAGCATTTT.

CDR3 sequence reads: CASRIRDRGGREQFF. The CDR3 DNA follows: TGTGCCAGCAGGATCCGGGACAGGGGAGGGCGGGAGCAGTTCTTC. The V call is TRBV6-1, the J call TRBJ2-1, with 10 bases matching TRBD1. The J segment lost 10 bases and the V segment lost 6 bases, leaving 12 bases of the junction unmatched. This CDR3 has 15 residues. CDR1 and CDR2 (germline): MNHNS, SASEGT.

The CDR3 sequence is CASRPGPGNGYTF. The CDR3 region has the DNA TGTGCCAGTAGACCCGGACCGGGGAATGGCTACACCTTC. The chain links TRBV19 to TRBJ1-2; no firm D call. The V end was cut by 6 bases, the J end by 6 bases, with 14 bases between. The CDR3 is made up of 13 amino acids. Per germline, CDR1 LNHDA and CDR2 SQIVND (reference sequence).

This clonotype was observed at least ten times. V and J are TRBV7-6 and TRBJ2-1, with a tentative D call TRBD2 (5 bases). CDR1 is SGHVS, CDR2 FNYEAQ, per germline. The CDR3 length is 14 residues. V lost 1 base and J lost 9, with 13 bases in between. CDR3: CASSLGAGAGEQFF. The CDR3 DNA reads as TGTGCCAGCAGCTTAGGGGCGGGCGCGGGTGAGCAGTTCTTC.

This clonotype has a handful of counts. The CDR3 region has the DNA TGCAGTGCTAGCGTGGCCCCGACAGACTACGAGCAGTACTTC. It yields the protein CSASVAPTDYEQYF. V is TRBV20-1 and J is TRBJ2-7; D may be TRBD1 (5 bases). Germline V gene lookup returns CDR1 DFQATT and CDR2 SNEGSKA (reference sequence). CDR3 length: 14 amino acids. The V and J ends lost 3 bases and 3 bases respectively, with 15 bases between them.

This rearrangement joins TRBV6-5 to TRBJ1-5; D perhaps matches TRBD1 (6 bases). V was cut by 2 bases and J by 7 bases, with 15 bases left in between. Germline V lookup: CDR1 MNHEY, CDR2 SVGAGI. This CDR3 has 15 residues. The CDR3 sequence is CASSYPSGGGQPQHF. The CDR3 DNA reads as TGTGCCAGCAGTTACCCCTCGGGGGGCGGACAGCCCCAGCATTTT.

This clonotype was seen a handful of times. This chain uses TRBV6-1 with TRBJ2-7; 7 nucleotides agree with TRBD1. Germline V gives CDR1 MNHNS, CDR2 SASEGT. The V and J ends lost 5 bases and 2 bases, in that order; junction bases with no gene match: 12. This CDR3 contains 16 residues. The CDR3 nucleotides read TGTGCCAGCAGTTCAGGGCGTGGACAGGAGGCCTACGAGCAGTACTTC. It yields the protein CASSSGRGQEAYEQYF.

Written as DNA, the CDR3 is TGCAGTGCCATGGGACTCCCGAAGGCGAACACTGAAGCTTTCTTT. Its translation: CSAMGLPKANTEAFF. V gene TRBV20-1 combines with J gene TRBJ1-1; TRBD1 might be the D (5 bases). Germline loops: CDR1 DFQATT, CDR2 SNEGSKA (reference sequence). V was shortened by 6 bases and J by 1 base, with 18 bases between the two germline ends. CDR3 length: 15 amino acids.

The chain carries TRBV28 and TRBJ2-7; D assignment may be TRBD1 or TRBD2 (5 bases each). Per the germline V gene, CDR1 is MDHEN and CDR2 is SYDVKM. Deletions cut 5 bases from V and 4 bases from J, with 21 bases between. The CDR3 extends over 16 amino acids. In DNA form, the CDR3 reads TGTGCCAGCAGTACGACGAGGGGTCCCGGTCTTTACGAGCAGTACTTC. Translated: CASSTTRGPGLYEQYF.

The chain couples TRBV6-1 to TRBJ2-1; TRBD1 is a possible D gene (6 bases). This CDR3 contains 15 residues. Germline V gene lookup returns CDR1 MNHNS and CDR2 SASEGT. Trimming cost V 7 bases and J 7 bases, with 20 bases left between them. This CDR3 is CASTPGIGQFNEQFF. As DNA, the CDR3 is TGTGCCAGCACCCCCGGAATCGGACAGTTTAATGAGCAGTTCTTC.

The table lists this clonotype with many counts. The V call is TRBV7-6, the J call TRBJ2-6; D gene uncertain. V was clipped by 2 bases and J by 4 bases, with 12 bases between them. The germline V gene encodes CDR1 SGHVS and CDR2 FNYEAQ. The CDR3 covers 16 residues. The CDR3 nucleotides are TGTGCCAGCAGCTTACTCCCTCTTGGCGGGGCCAACGTCCTGACTTTC. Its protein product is CASSLLPLGGANVLTF.

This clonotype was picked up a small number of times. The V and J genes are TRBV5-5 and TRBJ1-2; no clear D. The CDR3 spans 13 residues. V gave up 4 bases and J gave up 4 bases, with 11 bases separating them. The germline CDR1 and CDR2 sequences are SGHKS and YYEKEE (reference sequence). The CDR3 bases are TGTGCCAGCAGCCCCCGGACGGGCTATGGCTACACCTTC. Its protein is CASSPRTGYGYTF.